This is a list of T cell receptor beta chains from one sample in a study of cytotoxic CD8 clonotypes in ibrutinib-treated CLL. TCRdb's copy holds only in-frame clones and misses some; the assay was immunoSEQ multiplex PCR. The data contain about 140,000 clones, approximately 90% of them singletons. The starting material was PBMCs, obtained after 12 months of ibrutinib treatment. All receptors derive from a human donor with chronic lymphocytic leukemia. Both conserved end residues are part of each CDR3.

TRBJ2-2	13	TRBV2	CASRGEGSGELFF
TRBJ2-1	17	TRBV4-1	CASSQGTGGTGYNEQFF
TRBJ2-7	15	TRBV21-1	CASSKTPAGAVEQYF
TRBJ2-1	16	TRBV28	CASSLLLPSTYNEQFF
TRBJ2-7	12	TRBV7-9	CASSRAGDEQYF
TRBJ2-7	16	TRBV28	CASSSRTGTGSYEQYF
TRBJ2-2	15	TRBV6-5	CASSYSSVNTGELFF
TRBJ2-7	14	TRBV6-5	CASSHRTETGEQYF
TRBJ1-2	16	TRBV27	CASSLSWFGAPYGYTF
TRBJ1-2	19	TRBV19	CASSRGQGISWLMENGYTF
TRBJ2-1	15	TRBV30	CAWTPGLAGVDEQFF
TRBJ2-3	14	TRBV27	CASSFIAVTDTQYF
TRBJ1-2	14	TRBV27	CASSLGAGAFGYTF
TRBJ2-1	18	TRBV7-8	CASSLDLRGGTSRNEQFF
TRBJ1-2	15	TRBV29-1	CSVTPRDSLSYGYTF
TRBJ2-3	14	TRBV19	CASSLGAIGATQYF
TRBJ1-1	14	TRBV27	CASSRGQAGTEAFF
TRBJ2-1	15	TRBV9	CASSVSGGAGNEQFF
TRBJ2-7	12	TRBV2	CASSPISYEQYF
TRBJ1-1	11	TRBV27	CASRRNTEAFF